The 20 T cell receptor beta chains below were found in one sample sequenced in a study of blood T cell repertoires in COVID-19. TCRdb keeps only in-frame clones here, not all; method: immunoSEQ multiplex PCR. The sample lists fewer than 300,000 clones, around 83% occurring once. The sequenced material came from peripheral blood. These receptors came from a man older than 75 with acute or convalescent COVID-19.

This clone showed up just once. The V and J genes are TRBV9 and TRBJ1-3; TRBD1 matches at 9 bases. This CDR3 region has 15 residues. CDR1 and CDR2 from the germline V gene are SGDLS and YYNGEE. J gave up 2 bases and V 2 bases, and 2 bases lay outside the gene matches. CDR3 DNA sequence: TGTGCCAGCAGCGTGACAGGGGGAACTGGAAACACCATATATTTT. It yields the protein CASSVTGGTGNTIYF. The full variable domain, with the rest looked up from reference TRBV9 and TRBJ1-3, is DSGVTQTPKHLITATGQRVTLRCSPRSGDLSVYWYQQSLDQGLQFLIQYYNGEERAKGNILERFSAQQFPDLHSELNLSSLELGDSALYFCASSVTGGTGNTIYFGEGSWLTVV.

In its sample, this clone was seen once. The chain is built from TRBV5-4 and TRBJ2-1; D unclear. Germline values: CDR1 SGHNT, CDR2 YYREEE (reference sequence). The CDR3 spans 15 residues. The V end was cut by 1 base, the J end by 1 base, with 9 bases between. CDR3 loop: CASSLNSGSYNEQFF. CDR3 DNA sequence: TGTGCCAGCAGCTTGAATTCAGGATCCTACAATGAGCAGTTCTTC.

The chain couples TRBV19 to TRBJ2-1, with 11 bases that match TRBD2. Germline CDR1 is LNHDA and CDR2 is SQIVND (reference sequence). The CDR3 extends over 15 amino acids. J gave up 5 bases and V 7 bases, and 7 bases lay outside the gene matches. The CDR3 DNA is TGTGCCAGTACTAGCGGGAGGTTGGGAGACAATGAGCAGTTCTTC. Protein sequence: CASTSGRLGDNEQFF.

The chain combines TRBV28 with TRBJ2-1; the match to TRBD1 covers 8 bases. V shed 3 bases, J shed 6 bases, and the junction held 7 bases outside the gene matches. Germline loops: CDR1 MDHEN, CDR2 SYDVKM. The CDR3 consists of 15 residues. The CDR3 here is CASSLPRTGSNEQFF. In nucleotides, the CDR3 is TGTGCCAGCAGTTTGCCCCGGACAGGGTCCAATGAGCAGTTCTTC.

The rearrangement links TRBV19 to TRBJ2-7; TRBD1 matches at 7 bases. Losses at the gene ends were 2 bases for V and 3 bases for J; bases not matched to a gene: 4. Germline V gene lookup returns CDR1 LNHDA and CDR2 SQIVND (reference sequence). This CDR3 spans 14 amino acids. CDR3 amino acids: CASSIPGQVYEQYF. For the CDR3, the DNA is TGTGCCAGTAGTATACCCGGACAGGTCTACGAGCAGTACTTC.

V gene TRBV6-1 combines with J gene TRBJ2-1; TRBD2 agrees at 12 bases. Germline assignment: CDR1 MNHNS and CDR2 SASEGT. This CDR3 comprises 17 residues. V lost 3 bases and J lost 4; bases outside the gene matches: 7. CDR3 DNA: TGTGCCAGCAGTGATGGACTAGCGGGGTCAAATTACAATGAGCAGTTCTTC. It encodes CASSDGLAGSNYNEQFF.

V is TRBV24-1 and J is TRBJ2-7; 11 nucleotides match TRBD2. This CDR3 comprises 15 residues. The junction had 8 bases not matched to a gene; V was cut back by 2 bases and J by 9 bases. CDR1 and CDR2 from the germline V gene are KGHDR and SFDVKD. CDR3 in DNA: TGTGCCACCAGTGATTCGGTAACTAGCGGGAGAGGGCAGTACTTC. Its protein product is CATSDSVTSGRGQYF.

This sequence joins TRBV27 and TRBJ1-2; tentative D call: TRBD1 (5 bases). CDR1 and CDR2 from the germline V gene are MNHEY and SMNVEV (reference sequence). This CDR3 has 13 residues. Trimming left V 9 bases short and J 2 bases short, with 13 bases between. Written as DNA, the CDR3 is TGTGCCAGTTCAGGGCCCTTAAACTATGGCTACACCTTC. This sequence encodes CASSGPLNYGYTF.

This clone occurred a few times. The V and J genes are TRBV10-1 and TRBJ2-2; 14 positions match TRBD2. Germline V gene data show CDR1 as WNHNN and CDR2 as SYGVQD (reference sequence). The CDR3 is 18 residues long. Trimming at V came to 6 bases and at J to 5 bases, leaving 11 bases not matched to a gene. The CDR3 is CASSTGTSGRVWTGELFF. CDR3 coding DNA: TGCGCCAGCAGCACCGGGACTAGCGGGAGAGTCTGGACCGGGGAGCTGTTTTTT.

V gene TRBV21-1 combines with J gene TRBJ2-1; TRBD2 is taken as the D call from the table, unchecked against the DNA. TRBV21-1 is labeled a pseudogene. This CDR3 region has 15 residues. As DNA, the CDR3 is TGTGCCATCCGCAAGCGGGAGCAAGATTACAATGAGCAGTTCTTC. This encodes CAIRKREQDYNEQFF.

The chain recombines TRBV11-2 with TRBJ2-2; 11 bases fit TRBD2. Germline V CDR1 and CDR2: SGHAT, FQNNGV. The CDR3 extends over 15 amino acids. V lost 5 bases, J lost 6 bases, and 5 bases stayed unmatched. The CDR3 DNA sequence: TGTGCCAGCAGCCTCACTAGCGGGAGTTCCGGGGAGCTGTTTTTT. This codes for CASSLTSGSSGELFF.

In regard to this clone: Distinct nucleotide sequences in the sample also encode this CDR3. The chain couples TRBV2 to TRBJ1-5; D is perhaps TRBD1 (6 bases). The V end lost 6 bases, the J end lost 6 bases, and 12 bases lay between the germline ends. The germline V gene encodes CDR1 SNHLY and CDR2 FYNNEI. The CDR3 sequence is 13 residues long. The CDR3 DNA sequence: TGTGCCAGCAGGGTTGGACAGACTCAGCCCCAGCATTTT. It is translated as CASRVGQTQPQHF.

The chain couples TRBV2 to TRBJ2-7; D is ambiguous. Trimming took 3 bases from V and 3 from J, leaving 3 bases between them. In germline, CDR1 is SNHLY, CDR2 FYNNEI. The CDR3 loop spans 11 amino acids. The DNA for the CDR3 is TGTGCCAGCAGTGACGGCTACGAGCAGTACTTC. Amino acid sequence: CASSDGYEQYF.

This sequence joins TRBV12-3 or TRBV12-4 and TRBJ1-1, with no clear D. The CDR3 runs to 12 residues. The V gene lost 6 bases and the J gene lost 7 bases, with 12 bases spanning the gap. The CDR3 loop reads CASSRSGIEAFF. In DNA, the CDR3 is TGTGCCAGCAGCCGCAGCGGGATTGAAGCTTTCTTT.

In nucleotides, the CDR3 is TGTGCCAGCAGTCACTTCGGGGGAGGGAACACTGAAGCTTTCTTT. This sequence encodes CASSHFGGGNTEAFF. This rearrangement joins TRBV3-1 (or the pseudogene TRBV3-2) to TRBJ1-1, with a weak D call TRBD1 (5 bases). Per the germline V gene, CDR1 is LGHDT and CDR2 is YNNKEL (reference sequence). V gave up 6 bases and J gave up 1 base, with 15 bases separating them. The CDR3 has 15 residues.

The gene calls are TRBV5-1 and TRBJ1-3, with 9 nucleotides matching TRBD1. Trimming took 4 bases from V and 2 from J; bases not matched to a gene: 4. The CDR3 sequence is 15 residues long. The germline V gene has CDR1 SGHRS and CDR2 YFSETQ. The CDR3: CASSEGQGTGNTIYF. Written as DNA, the CDR3 is TGCGCCAGCAGCGAAGGACAGGGGACTGGAAACACCATATATTTT.

The gene calls are TRBV4-1 and TRBJ2-7; 9 bases line up with TRBD1. V gave up 1 base and J gave up 4 bases; unmatched junction bases: 5. The CDR3 covers 15 residues. CDR1 is MGHRA, CDR2 YSYEKL, per germline. The CDR3 spells CASSQVPGQGYEQYF. DNA of the CDR3: TGCGCCAGCAGCCAAGTCCCGGGACAGGGTTACGAGCAGTACTTC.

The chain has TRBV24-1 and TRBJ1-5, with D tentatively TRBD1 (5 bases). CDR3 length: 17 residues. Per germline, CDR1 KGHDR and CDR2 SFDVKD. Trimming removed 2 bases at V and 2 bases at J, with 15 bases between. The CDR3 DNA reads as TGTGCCACCAGTGATTCTTCGCAGGGTTCCCGCAATCAGCCCCAGCATTTT. Protein product: CATSDSSQGSRNQPQHF.

The chain combines TRBV5-1 with TRBJ2-3; TRBD2 agrees at 12 bases. Germline V gene data show CDR1 as SGHRS and CDR2 as YFSETQ. Trimming removed 2 bases from V and 0 bases from J; junction bases left unmatched: 16. This CDR3 contains 21 residues. CDR3 DNA sequence: TGCGCCAGCAGCTTAACTTGGACTAGCGGGACGCAACGATCTAGCACAGATACGCAGTATTTT. It encodes CASSLTWTSGTQRSSTDTQYF.

In this sample, this clone turned up a few times. The J gene is TRBJ1-6, the V gene TRBV18, with TRBD1 matching 7 bases. J was trimmed by 10 bases and V by 3 bases; bases with no gene match: 6. CDR3 length equals 14 residues. Germline CDR1 and CDR2: KGHSH and LQKENI. CDR3 sequence (DNA): TGTGCCAGCTCACCGGACAGGTTCGGGTCACCCCTCCACTTT. Its protein is CASSPDRFGSPLHF.